The source of this TCR beta chain is a study of beta chain features in type 1 diabetes. This clone has only a few counts. Every bit of the isolated RNA underwent reverse transcription, so sequencing read expressed TCRB transcripts. Profiled with immunoSEQ multiplex PCR; TCRdb holds only in-frame clones, not every one. Here the sample spans around 500,000 clones, about 10% being singletons. Germline CDR1 is SGHVS and CDR2 is FNYEAQ. The CDR3 runs to 14 residues. V was trimmed by 7 bases and J by 2 bases, leaving 11 bases between them. Markers CD45RO/CCR7/CD25/CD127/CD95/CD27 served to sort CD4+ naive, central memory, regulatory and stem cell-like memory cells.

The source is a woman between 18 and 30 years old in good health. The V gene is TRBV7-6, the J gene TRBJ2-2, with D possibly being TRBD1 (6 bases). Material for sequencing was naive CD4+ T cells from blood. The CDR3 loop is CASTVTGNTGELFF. CDR3 nucleotide sequence: TGTGCCAGCACCGTGACAGGAAACACCGGGGAGCTGTTTTTT.